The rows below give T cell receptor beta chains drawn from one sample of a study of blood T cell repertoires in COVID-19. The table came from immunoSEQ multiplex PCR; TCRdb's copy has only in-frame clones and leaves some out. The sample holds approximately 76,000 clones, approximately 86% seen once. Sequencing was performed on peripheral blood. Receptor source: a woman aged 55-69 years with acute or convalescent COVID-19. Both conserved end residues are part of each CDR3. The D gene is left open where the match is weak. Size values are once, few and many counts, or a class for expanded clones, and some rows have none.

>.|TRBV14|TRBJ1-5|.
TGTGCCAGCAGCCAAGTAAATCAGCCCCAGCATTTT
CASSQVNQPQHF
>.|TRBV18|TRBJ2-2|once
TGTGCCAGCTCACCAACAGGGTCTGACACCGGGGAGCTGTTTTTT
CASSPTGSDTGELFF
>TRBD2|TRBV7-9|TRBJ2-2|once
TGTGCCAGCAGCTCCTTATGGACTAGCGGGGTGAACACCGGGGAGCTGTTTTTT
CASSSLWTSGVNTGELFF
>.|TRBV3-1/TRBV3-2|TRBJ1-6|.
TGTGCCAGCAGCCGTACGGGGGTCCATAATTCACCCCTCCACTTT
CASSRTGVHNSPLHF
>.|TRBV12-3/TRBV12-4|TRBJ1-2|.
TGTGCCAGCAGTTTATCCTTATATGATGGCTACACCTTC
CASSLSLYDGYTF
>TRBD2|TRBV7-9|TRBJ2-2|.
TGTGCCAGCAGCTTAGCTAGCGGGAGGTCCACCGGGGAGCTGTTTTTT
CASSLASGRSTGELFF
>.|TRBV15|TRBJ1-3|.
TGTGCCACAGGCCAGGGGCACTCTGGAAACACCATATATTTT
CATGQGHSGNTIYF
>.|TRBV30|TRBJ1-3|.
TGTGCCTGGACGTCTTTTGGAAACACCATATATTTT
CAWTSFGNTIYF
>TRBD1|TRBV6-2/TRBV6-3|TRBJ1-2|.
TGTGCCAGCAGCAGGACAGGAGGAGTATATGGCTACACCTTC
CASSRTGGVYGYTF
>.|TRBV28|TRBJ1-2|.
TGTGCCAGCAGTACCACCCCAGGACAGTCTTATGGCTACACCTTC
CASSTTPGQSYGYTF
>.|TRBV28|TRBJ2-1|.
TGTGCCAGCAGTCCCATCCCCGGGACTGGGACCCAGTTCTTC
CASSPIPGTGTQFF
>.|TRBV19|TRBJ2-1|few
TGTGCCAGTAGTGTCGACAGCCTTTACAATGAGCAGTTCTTC
CASSVDSLYNEQFF
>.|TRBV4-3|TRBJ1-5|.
TGCGCCAGCAGCCAAAGTGCAGGCTACAATCAGCCCCAGCATTTT
CASSQSAGYNQPQHF
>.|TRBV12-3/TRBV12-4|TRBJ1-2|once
TGTGCCAGCAGTCCGGACAGCAACTATGGCTACACCTTC
CASSPDSNYGYTF
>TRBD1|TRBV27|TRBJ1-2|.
TGTGCCAGCAGTTTACAGGGGGCGCTTGGCTACACCTTC
CASSLQGALGYTF
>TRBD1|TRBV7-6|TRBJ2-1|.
TGTGCCAGCAGCTTTCAGCAGGGGGCCTACAATGAGCAGTTCTTC
CASSFQQGAYNEQFF
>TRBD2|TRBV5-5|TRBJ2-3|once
TGTGCCAGCAGCTTTTCTAGCGGGAGGGCAGATACGCAGTATTTT
CASSFSSGRADTQYF
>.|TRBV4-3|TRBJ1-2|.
TGCGCCAGCAGCCAAGACAGTTCCTCGGGCTACACCTTC
CASSQDSSSGYTF
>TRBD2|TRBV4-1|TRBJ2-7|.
TGCGCCAGCAGCTGGACTAGCGGGAGTTACGAGCAGTACTTC
CASSWTSGSYEQYF
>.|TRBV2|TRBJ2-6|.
TGTGCCAGCACCTCCCTTAGCTCTGGGGCCAACGTCCTGACTTTC
CASTSLSSGANVLTF
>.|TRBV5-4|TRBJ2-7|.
TGTGCCAGCAGCACAGGGTTCTCCTACGAGCAGTACTTC
CASSTGFSYEQYF
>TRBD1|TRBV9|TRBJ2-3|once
TGTGCCAGCAGCGAGGGACAGACGGGAGATACGCAGTATTTT
CASSEGQTGDTQYF
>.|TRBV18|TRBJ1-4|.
TGTGCCAGCTCACCGACACAGGTCCTGGGTGAAAAACTGTTTTTT
CASSPTQVLGEKLFF
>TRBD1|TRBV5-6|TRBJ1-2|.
TGTGCCAGCAGCTTGGTACCGGGACAGGGGATTGAGGGCTACACCTTC
CASSLVPGQGIEGYTF
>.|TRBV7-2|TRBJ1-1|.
TGTGCCAGCAGCCCTGCTGGCAGGGAAGGTGAAGCTTTCTTT
CASSPAGREGEAFF
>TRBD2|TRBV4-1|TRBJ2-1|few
TGCGCCAGCAGCCAACTAGCGGGAGGGAGAAAGAATGAGCAGTTCTTC
CASSQLAGGRKNEQFF
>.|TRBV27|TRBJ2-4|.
TGTGCCAGCAGTTTTATCAGGTTTGACATTCAGTACTTC
CASSFIRFDIQYF
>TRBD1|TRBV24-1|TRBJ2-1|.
TGTGCCACCAGTGGGTCAGGGGGCAATGAGCAGTTCTTC
CATSGSGGNEQFF
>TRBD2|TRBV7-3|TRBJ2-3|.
TGTGCCAGCAGCACCCGGAGTAGCGGGAGTCAGGCAGATACGCAGTATTTT
CASSTRSSGSQADTQYF
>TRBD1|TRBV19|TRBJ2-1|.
TGTGCCAGTAGGTCTACAGGGGTCTCCTACAATGAGCAGTTCTTC
CASRSTGVSYNEQFF
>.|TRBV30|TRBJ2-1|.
TGTGCCTGGAGTTATCACACGAACGATAATGAGCAGTTCTTC
CAWSYHTNDNEQFF
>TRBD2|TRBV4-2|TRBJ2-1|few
TGTGCCAGCAGCCCCAACCGGGGGGGCCTGACCTACAATGAGCAGTTCTTC
CASSPNRGGLTYNEQFF
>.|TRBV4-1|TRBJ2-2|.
TGCGCCAGCAGCCAAACCGGGGGTGGGACCGGGGAGCTGTTTTTT
CASSQTGGGTGELFF
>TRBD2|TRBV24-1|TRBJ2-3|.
TGTGCCACCAGTGATGCCAAGTTCGGGACTAGCGGGCGGAGCACAGATACGCAGTATTTT
CATSDAKFGTSGRSTDTQYF
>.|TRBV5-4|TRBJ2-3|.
TGTGCCAGCAGCCAGACTAGTAGCACAGATACGCAGTATTTT
CASSQTSSTDTQYF
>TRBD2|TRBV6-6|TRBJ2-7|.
TGTGCCAGCAGTTACCGCCCAGCGGGGAGCTCCTACGAGCAGTACTTC
CASSYRPAGSSYEQYF
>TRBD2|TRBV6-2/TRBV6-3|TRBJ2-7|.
TGTGCCAGCAGTTACACGTCAGCGGGAGGGGTATCCTACGAGCAGTACTTC
CASSYTSAGGVSYEQYF
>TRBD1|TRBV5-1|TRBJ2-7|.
TGCGCCAGCAGCCGGGACAGGGGAGCCTACGAGCAGTACTTC
CASSRDRGAYEQYF
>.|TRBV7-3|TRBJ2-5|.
TGTGCCAGCAGCTCGCAGGGGAGAGAGACCCAGTACTTC
CASSSQGRETQYF
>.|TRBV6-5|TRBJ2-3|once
TGTGCCAGCAGTCAGGGATCTAGCACAGATACGCAGTATTTT
CASSQGSSTDTQYF
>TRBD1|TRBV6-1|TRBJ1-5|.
TGTGCCAGCAGTGAAACAGGGGTTGGGCAGCCCCAGCATTTT
CASSETGVGQPQHF
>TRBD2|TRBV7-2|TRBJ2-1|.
TGTGCCAGCAGACCAGCGGGGGGGCCGTCGAATGAGCAGTTCTTC
CASRPAGGPSNEQFF
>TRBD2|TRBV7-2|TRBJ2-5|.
TGTGCCAGCAGCTTAGTGACTAGCGGGAGGGAGACCCAGTACTTC
CASSLVTSGRETQYF
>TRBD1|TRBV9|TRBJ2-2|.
TGTGCCAGCAGCGCAGGGGGCACCGGGGAGCTGTTTTTT
CASSAGGTGELFF
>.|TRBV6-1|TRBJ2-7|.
TGTGCCAGCAGTGAAGGTGTAGCGTCCAGCTCCTACGAGCAGTACTTC
CASSEGVASSSYEQYF
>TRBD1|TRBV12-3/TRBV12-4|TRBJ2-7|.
TGTGCCAGCGGAAGGGACAGCTCCTACGAGCAGTACTTC
CASGRDSSYEQYF
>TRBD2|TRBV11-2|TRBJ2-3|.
TGTGCCAGCAGCTTAGGTGCGCTAGCGGGAGTGACAGATACGCAGTATTTT
CASSLGALAGVTDTQYF
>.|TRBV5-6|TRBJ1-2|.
TGTGCCAGCAGCCCGGACACCTATGGCTACACCTTC
CASSPDTYGYTF